The 8 T cell receptor beta chains below come from one sample, sequenced in a study of shared clonotypes between healthy human individuals. Data came from immunoSEQ multiplex PCR; TCRdb stores just in-frame clones and leaves some out. The sample has 2 million to 2.5 million clones; approximately 90% are singletons. The sample consisted of naive CD4+ T cells from PBMCs. Subset: CD45RA+ positively selected. The receptors come from a young man in good health. Some clones in this sample may be carry-over from other donors' samples.

This clone was seen just once. This chain joins TRBV15 and TRBJ2-3, with unresolved D. Germline V gene sequence: CDR1 LNHNV, CDR2 YYDKDF (reference sequence). There are 15 residues in the CDR3. Trimming took off 0 bases at V and 5 bases at J, with 12 bases between the two ends. The CDR3 here is CATSREGRLRDTQYF. In DNA, the CDR3 is TGTGCCACCAGCAGAGAAGGGCGGTTGAGAGATACGCAGTATTTT.

The chain links TRBV10-3 to TRBJ2-1, with D uncertain. The germline V and J ends were trimmed by 8 bases and 6 bases, with 17 bases remaining between them. Per the germline V gene, CDR1 is ENHRY and CDR2 is SYGVKD. The CDR3 runs to 14 residues. CDR3 residues: CAIQSEPASNEQFF. In DNA, the CDR3 is TGTGCCATCCAGTCGGAGCCCGCCAGCAATGAGCAGTTCTTC.

The CDR3, as DNA: TGTGCCAGCAGCCCTAAAGTCCTATCCTACAATGAGCAGTTCTTC. This codes for CASSPKVLSYNEQFF. V is TRBV7-3 and J is TRBJ2-1; D is unclear. Germline CDR1 reads SGHTA; CDR2 reads FQGTGA. Trimming shortened V by 5 bases and J by 1 base, and 12 bases separated the two germline ends. The CDR3 contains 15 residues. The full variable domain, in which reference TRBV7-3 and TRBJ2-1 provide the parts outside the CDR3, is GAGVSQTPSNKVTEKGKYVELRCDPISGHTALYWYRQSLGQGPEFLIYFQGTGAADDSGLPNDRFFAVRPEGSVSTLKIQRTERGDSAVYLCASSPKVLSYNEQFFGPGTRLTVL.

J is TRBJ2-1 and V is TRBV18, with 11 positions matching TRBD2. This CDR3 region has 16 residues. J was trimmed by 7 bases and V by 2 bases; bases with no gene match: 7. Germline CDR1 KGHSH, CDR2 LQKENI. CDR3 DNA: TGTGCCAGCTCACCATCGGGGACTAGCGGTCCTAATGAGCAGTTCTTC. It codes for CASSPSGTSGPNEQFF. Using reference TRBV18 and TRBJ2-1 for the parts outside the CDR3, the full variable domain is NAGVMQNPRHLVRRRGQEARLRCSPMKGHSHVYWYRQLPEEGLKFMVYLQKENIIDESGMPKERFSAEFPKEGPSILRIQQVVRGDSAAYFCASSPSGTSGPNEQFFGPGTRLTVL.

The chain links TRBV7-2 to TRBJ2-3; 10 nucleotides match TRBD2. The CDR3 is 18 residues long. Germline values: CDR1 SGHTA, CDR2 FQGNSA. After removal of 0 bases from V and 4 bases from J, the junction contained 10 bases not matched to a gene. DNA of the CDR3: TGTGCCAGCAGCTTAGCTCGATTAGCGGGAGGATGGGCAGATACGCAGTATTTT. It specifies CASSLARLAGGWADTQYF.

The chain recombines TRBV30 with TRBJ2-7; 7 nucleotides agree with TRBD1. J gave up 1 base and V 3 bases, and 12 bases lay outside the gene matches. Germline CDR1 reads GTSNPN; CDR2 reads SVGIG (reference sequence). The CDR3 is made up of 16 amino acids. CDR3 DNA sequence: TGTGCCTGGAGCCCCCCGGGACAGATTTATTCCTACGAGCAGTACTTC. This sequence encodes CAWSPPGQIYSYEQYF. The full variable domain, with the rest looked up from reference TRBV30 and TRBJ2-7, is SQTIHQWPATLVQPVGSPLSLECTVEGTSNPNLYWYRQAAGRGLQLLFYSVGIGQISSEVPQNLSASRPQDRQFILSSKKLLLSDSGFYLCAWSPPGQIYSYEQYFGPGTRLTVT.

J is TRBJ2-1 and V is TRBV4-1; D not certain. The CDR3 spans 15 residues. Trimming shortened V by 4 bases and J by 9 bases, and 19 bases separated the two germline ends. Germline CDR1 is MGHRA and CDR2 is YSYEKL. This CDR3 is CASSPYFPHTGEQFF. CDR3 DNA: TGCGCCAGCAGCCCTTATTTCCCACACACGGGTGAGCAGTTCTTC.

This rearrangement joins TRBV7-9 to TRBJ2-7; D remains ambiguous. Deletions cut 1 base from V and 4 bases from J, with 11 bases between. Germline V lookup: CDR1 SEHNR, CDR2 FQNEAQ (reference sequence). This CDR3 is 14 amino acids long. The CDR3, as DNA: TGTGCCAGCAGCTTAGGTGGATTCGGGTACGAGCAGTACTTC. Encoded protein: CASSLGGFGYEQYF. Looking up the rest from reference TRBV7-9 and TRBJ2-7 gives the full variable domain: DTGVSQNPRHKITKRGQNVTFRCDPISEHNRLYWYRQTLGQGPEFLTYFQNEAQLEKSRLLSDRFSAERPKGSFSTLEIQRTEQGDSAMYLCASSLGGFGYEQYFGPGTRLTVT.